The 2 T cell receptor beta chains presented below share a single source sample, sequenced in a study of blood T cell repertoires in COVID-19. Sequenced by immunoSEQ multiplex PCR; TCRdb stores in-frame clones only, minus some. The table records more than 250,000 clones, around 86% of them present only once. The specimen sequenced was peripheral blood. These receptors were obtained from a man aged 50-60 years with active or convalescent COVID-19.

The J gene is TRBJ2-7, the V gene TRBV6-6; 7 positions agree with TRBD1. The CDR3 totals 14 residues. CDR1 MNHNY and CDR2 SVGAGI come from the germline V gene (reference sequence). J gave up 8 bases and V 4 bases, and 11 bases lay outside the gene matches. In nucleotides, the CDR3 is TGTGCCAGCAGTTCGACAGGGATCTCGGTTCAGCAGTACTTC. This translates into CASSSTGISVQQYF.

The genes are TRBV7-6 and TRBJ2-3; 9 bases align to TRBD1. The V and J ends lost 5 bases and 2 bases, in that order; junction bases with no gene match: 20. This CDR3 contains 20 residues. The germline CDR1 and CDR2 sequences are SGHVS and FNYEAQ. The chain's CDR3 is CASSPTMIGYRDRVTDTQYF. CDR3 nucleotides: TGTGCCAGCAGCCCTACCATGATTGGATATCGGGACAGGGTCACAGATACGCAGTATTTT.